This TCR beta chain was found in a study of neoadjuvant anti-PD-1 for oral cavity cancer. Background on the study: Non-progressing patients received a fourth nivolumab dose near day 43, then surgery on days 50-56.

Concerning this clone itself: Its antigen is not known.

Time point defined: after neoadjuvant nivolumab, at surgical resection. Study outcomes and limitations: Treg/Th17 ratio rose with pretreatment blood and fell with post-treatment tumor TCRbeta clonality.

In germline, CDR1 is MGHRA, CDR2 YSYEKL. Trimming removed 5 bases at V and 2 bases at J, with 15 bases between. The CDR3 length is 15 residues. Profiled with immunoSEQ multiplex PCR; TCRdb holds only in-frame clones, not every one. Of over 20,000 clones listed, more than 20% were seen once; the top ten hold about 15%. The chain is built from TRBV4-1 and TRBJ1-1; weak D call: TRBD1 (6 bases). The sequence was obtained from a person between 40 and 79 years old with oral cavity squamous cell carcinoma. This sample comprised tumor tissue, obtained after nivolumab (anti-PD-1) treatment. CDR3 region: CASSAKGGGNTEAFF. The CDR3 nucleotides read TGCGCCAGCAGCGCCAAAGGGGGGGGCAACACTGAAGCTTTCTTT.